This T cell receptor (beta chain) was sequenced for a study of shared clonotypes between healthy human individuals. This clone was found a few times. Clones were sequenced by immunoSEQ multiplex PCR, and TCRdb holds only the in-frame ones, with some missing. The sample holds about 2.3 million clones, 93% seen once. The V gene's germline CDR1 is SGHDT and CDR2 YYEEEE. Losses at the gene ends were 4 bases for V and 4 bases for J; bases not matched to a gene: 7. CDR3 length equals 14 residues. Sample: naive CD4+ T cells from PBMCs. Stated subset: CD45RA+ positively selected. The V call is TRBV5-6, the J call TRBJ1-2, with TRBD1 identical over 7 bases. The source of this sequence is a young man in good health. Some clones in this sample may be carry-over from other donors' samples. CDR3 sequence reads: CASSPPGQIYGYTF. The CDR3 coding sequence is TGTGCCAGCAGCCCTCCGGGACAGATCTATGGCTACACCTTC.